The rows below give T cell receptor beta chains drawn from one sample of a study of T cell changes during pregnancy in multiple sclerosis. Some clones are missing from TCRdb's copy, which holds only in-frame ones; the method was immunoSEQ multiplex PCR. The sample has 20,000 to 30,000 clones, about 88% seen once. Here the sequenced sample was CD4+ T cells from peripheral blood mononuclear cells, taken in the second trimester of pregnancy. The receptors derive from a female donor in good health, enrolled as a control in a pregnancy study. Both conserved end residues are part of each CDR3. The order of the fields is D gene, J gene, clone size, V gene, CDR3 protein, CDR3 DNA. The D gene is left open where the match is weak. Clone size is not always given. Where it is, it says once, few, many or a class for expanded clones.

d_gene: -
j_gene: TRBJ2-1
abundance: -
v_gene: TRBV19
CDR3aa: CASSAGLPGEQFF
CDR3nt: TGTGCCAGTAGTGCTGGACTGCCTGGGGAGCAGTTCTTC

d_gene: -
j_gene: TRBJ1-2
abundance: -
v_gene: TRBV30
CDR3aa: CAWSKTVNYGYTF
CDR3nt: TGTGCCTGGAGCAAGACAGTTAACTATGGCTACACCTTC

d_gene: -
j_gene: TRBJ2-1
abundance: -
v_gene: TRBV19
CDR3aa: CASRFRDYNEQFF
CDR3nt: TGTGCCAGTCGTTTCAGGGACTACAATGAGCAGTTCTTC

d_gene: TRBD1
j_gene: TRBJ2-7
abundance: -
v_gene: TRBV28
CDR3aa: CASSLGDRYEQYF
CDR3nt: TGTGCCAGCAGCCTCGGGGACAGATACGAGCAGTACTTC

d_gene: TRBD1
j_gene: TRBJ1-2
abundance: -
v_gene: TRBV7-3
CDR3aa: CASSPTGGRYGYTF
CDR3nt: TGTGCCAGCAGCCCGACAGGGGGCCGCTATGGCTACACCTTC

d_gene: -
j_gene: TRBJ2-6
abundance: -
v_gene: TRBV9
CDR3aa: CASSVSRRGGAGANVLTF
CDR3nt: TGTGCCAGCAGCGTAAGCCGCAGGGGTGGTGCTGGGGCCAACGTCCTGACTTTC

d_gene: TRBD1
j_gene: TRBJ2-7
abundance: -
v_gene: TRBV23-1
CDR3aa: CASSQPSDRKRGYEQYF
CDR3nt: TGCGCCAGCAGTCAACCCTCGGACAGGAAGAGAGGATACGAGCAGTACTTC

d_gene: TRBD1
j_gene: TRBJ1-3
abundance: -
v_gene: TRBV2
CDR3aa: CASSSTGGGGNTIYF
CDR3nt: TGTGCCAGCAGTTCCACAGGGGGAGGTGGAAACACCATATATTTT

d_gene: TRBD1
j_gene: TRBJ1-4
abundance: -
v_gene: TRBV12-5
CDR3aa: CASGGGTGAEKLFF
CDR3nt: TGTGCTAGTGGTGGCGGGACAGGGGCGGAAAAACTGTTTTTT

d_gene: TRBD2
j_gene: TRBJ2-1
abundance: -
v_gene: TRBV9
CDR3aa: CASSVGNSGDNEQFF
CDR3nt: TGTGCCAGCAGCGTAGGAAATAGCGGGGACAATGAGCAGTTCTTC

d_gene: TRBD1
j_gene: TRBJ1-1
abundance: -
v_gene: TRBV18
CDR3aa: CASSPLRGQGYEEAFF
CDR3nt: TGTGCCAGCTCACCACTCCGGGGACAGGGATATGAGGAAGCTTTCTTT

d_gene: -
j_gene: TRBJ2-2
abundance: -
v_gene: TRBV5-4
CDR3aa: CASSPRTGRGTGELFF
CDR3nt: TGTGCCAGCAGCCCGCGCACAGGAAGGGGCACCGGGGAGCTGTTTTTT

d_gene: TRBD2
j_gene: TRBJ2-1
abundance: -
v_gene: TRBV19
CDR3aa: CASSRASGNEQFF
CDR3nt: TGTGCCAGTAGCCGTGCTAGCGGCAATGAGCAGTTCTTC

d_gene: -
j_gene: TRBJ1-2
abundance: -
v_gene: TRBV19
CDR3aa: CASSIEAGFYGYTF
CDR3nt: TGTGCCAGTAGTATAGAGGCAGGTTTCTATGGCTACACCTTC

d_gene: TRBD2
j_gene: TRBJ2-7
abundance: few
v_gene: TRBV10-2
CDR3aa: CASSETSGRSEQYF
CDR3nt: TGCGCCAGCAGTGAGACTAGCGGGAGGAGCGAGCAGTACTTC

d_gene: -
j_gene: TRBJ1-4
abundance: -
v_gene: TRBV6-5
CDR3aa: CASSYGGVNEKLFF
CDR3nt: TGTGCCAGCAGTTACGGGGGGGTTAATGAAAAACTGTTTTTT

d_gene: TRBD2
j_gene: TRBJ2-7
abundance: -
v_gene: TRBV11-2
CDR3aa: CASSLEGTSGGRF
CDR3nt: TGTGCCAGCAGCTTAGAGGGGACTAGCGGGGGGCGGTTC

d_gene: -
j_gene: TRBJ1-2
abundance: -
v_gene: TRBV19
CDR3aa: CASSIEQGWNGYTF
CDR3nt: TGTGCCAGTAGTATAGAACAGGGATGGAATGGCTACACCTTC

d_gene: TRBD1
j_gene: TRBJ1-1
abundance: -
v_gene: TRBV4-2
CDR3aa: CASSQVGRGHTEAFF
CDR3nt: TGTGCCAGCAGCCAAGTTGGAAGGGGGCACACTGAAGCTTTCTTT

d_gene: -
j_gene: TRBJ2-5
abundance: -
v_gene: TRBV5-1
CDR3aa: CASSTGLQETQYF
CDR3nt: TGCGCCAGCAGCACGGGACTCCAAGAGACCCAGTACTTC

d_gene: TRBD1
j_gene: TRBJ1-6
abundance: -
v_gene: TRBV19
CDR3aa: CASSNPGQGSNSPLHF
CDR3nt: TGTGCCAGTAGTAATCCGGGACAGGGGTCTAATTCACCCCTCCACTTT

d_gene: -
j_gene: TRBJ1-3
abundance: -
v_gene: TRBV11-2
CDR3aa: CASSPSSSGNTIYF
CDR3nt: TGTGCCAGCAGTCCCTCGTCCTCTGGAAACACCATATATTTT

d_gene: TRBD2
j_gene: TRBJ2-1
abundance: -
v_gene: TRBV5-5
CDR3aa: CASSLAGTSGGAGQFF
CDR3nt: TGTGCCAGCAGCTTGGCCGGGACTAGCGGGGGGGCCGGGCAGTTCTTC

d_gene: TRBD1
j_gene: TRBJ1-6
abundance: few
v_gene: TRBV4-2
CDR3aa: CASSHQYRDSHNSPLHF
CDR3nt: TGTGCCAGCAGCCATCAGTACCGGGACAGCCATAATTCACCCCTCCACTTT

d_gene: -
j_gene: TRBJ2-7
abundance: few
v_gene: TRBV7-9
CDR3aa: CASSLRSPYEQYF
CDR3nt: TGTGCCAGCAGCTTACGGAGCCCCTACGAGCAGTACTTC

d_gene: -
j_gene: TRBJ1-2
abundance: -
v_gene: TRBV6-1
CDR3aa: CASSESSSGRYGYTF
CDR3nt: TGTGCCAGCAGTGAATCCTCTTCAGGGCGCTATGGCTACACCTTC

d_gene: TRBD2
j_gene: TRBJ2-7
abundance: medium-sized
v_gene: TRBV14
CDR3aa: CASSQGAGGLIEYF
CDR3nt: TGTGCCAGCAGCCAAGGTGCGGGAGGCCTAATTGAGTACTTC

d_gene: TRBD1
j_gene: TRBJ1-6
abundance: -
v_gene: TRBV27
CDR3aa: CASRRLGGPDKYNSPLHF
CDR3nt: TGTGCCAGCAGGCGCTTAGGGGGCCCGGACAAGTATAATTCACCCCTCCACTTT

d_gene: -
j_gene: TRBJ2-7
abundance: -
v_gene: TRBV6-6
CDR3aa: CASSYRLERGSYEQYF
CDR3nt: TGTGCCAGCAGTTACCGCCTCGAGCGAGGCTCCTACGAGCAGTACTTC

d_gene: -
j_gene: TRBJ1-4
abundance: -
v_gene: TRBV5-1
CDR3aa: CASSLSGGHEKLFF
CDR3nt: TGCGCCAGCAGCCTCTCGGGGGGGCATGAAAAACTGTTTTTT

d_gene: -
j_gene: TRBJ1-1
abundance: few
v_gene: TRBV29-1
CDR3aa: CSARGGGDTEAFF
CDR3nt: TGCAGCGCGCGCGGAGGGGGGGACACTGAAGCTTTCTTT

d_gene: -
j_gene: TRBJ2-6
abundance: -
v_gene: TRBV4-1
CDR3aa: CASSPGGPGGFSGANVLTF
CDR3nt: TGCGCCAGCAGCCCTGGGGGCCCGGGAGGTTTCTCTGGGGCCAACGTCCTGACTTTC

d_gene: -
j_gene: TRBJ1-5
abundance: -
v_gene: TRBV21-1
CDR3aa: CASSKGRETEDSNQPQHF
CDR3nt: TGTGCCAGCAGCAAAGGAAGGGAAACGGAGGATAGCAATCAGCCCCAGCATTTT

d_gene: -
j_gene: TRBJ1-1
abundance: -
v_gene: TRBV6-6
CDR3aa: CASTKWGDTEAFF
CDR3nt: TGTGCCAGCACAAAGTGGGGGGACACTGAAGCTTTCTTT

d_gene: -
j_gene: TRBJ1-1
abundance: -
v_gene: TRBV19
CDR3aa: CASITPTGNTEAFF
CDR3nt: TGTGCCAGTATCACACCCACGGGGAACACTGAAGCTTTCTTT

d_gene: -
j_gene: TRBJ1-4
abundance: -
v_gene: TRBV6-1
CDR3aa: CASRDRDKNEKLFF
CDR3nt: TGTGCCAGCAGGGACCGGGACAAGAATGAAAAACTGTTTTTT

d_gene: -
j_gene: TRBJ1-4
abundance: -
v_gene: TRBV10-1
CDR3aa: CASSVGRRETNEKLFF
CDR3nt: TGCGCCAGCAGTGTCGGGAGGAGGGAAACTAATGAAAAACTGTTTTTT

d_gene: TRBD1
j_gene: TRBJ1-2
abundance: -
v_gene: TRBV11-3
CDR3aa: CASSRTGGYGYTF
CDR3nt: TGTGCCAGCAGCAGGACAGGGGGCTATGGCTACACCTTC

d_gene: TRBD1
j_gene: TRBJ2-2
abundance: -
v_gene: TRBV19
CDR3aa: CASSNRGPGELFF
CDR3nt: TGTGCCAGTAGTAACAGGGGGCCCGGGGAGCTGTTTTTT

d_gene: -
j_gene: TRBJ1-6
abundance: -
v_gene: TRBV18
CDR3aa: CASSPPRGANSPLHF
CDR3nt: TGTGCCAGCTCACCACCGAGAGGTGCGAATTCACCCCTCCACTTT

d_gene: -
j_gene: TRBJ1-5
abundance: -
v_gene: TRBV7-2
CDR3aa: CASSPGLRDQPQHF
CDR3nt: TGTGCCAGCAGCCCAGGGCTTAGGGATCAGCCCCAGCATTTT

d_gene: TRBD1
j_gene: TRBJ1-1
abundance: few
v_gene: TRBV9
CDR3aa: CASSVGGTGGGSFF
CDR3nt: TGTGCCAGCAGCGTTGGGGGAACAGGGGGCGGATCTTTCTTT

d_gene: -
j_gene: TRBJ1-3
abundance: -
v_gene: TRBV6-1
CDR3aa: CASGPGANSGNTIYF
CDR3nt: TGTGCCAGCGGCCCAGGGGCCAACTCTGGAAACACCATATATTTT

d_gene: -
j_gene: TRBJ2-7
abundance: -
v_gene: TRBV28
CDR3aa: CASSPRVWRGPEQYF
CDR3nt: TGTGCCAGCAGTCCCCGGGTATGGCGGGGTCCCGAGCAGTACTTC

d_gene: -
j_gene: TRBJ2-7
abundance: -
v_gene: TRBV19
CDR3aa: CASSLREGGEQYF
CDR3nt: TGTGCCAGTAGCCTCAGGGAAGGCGGCGAGCAGTACTTC

d_gene: TRBD1
j_gene: TRBJ1-1
abundance: -
v_gene: TRBV6-6
CDR3aa: CASSFDRDTEAFF
CDR3nt: TGTGCCAGCAGTTTCGACAGGGACACTGAAGCTTTCTTT

d_gene: TRBD1
j_gene: TRBJ1-1
abundance: -
v_gene: TRBV2
CDR3aa: CASSERTGGLPEAFF
CDR3nt: TGTGCCAGCAGCGAGAGGACAGGGGGCTTACCTGAAGCTTTCTTT

d_gene: -
j_gene: TRBJ1-1
abundance: -
v_gene: TRBV6-6
CDR3aa: CASSYSSGITEAFF
CDR3nt: TGTGCCAGCAGTTACTCGTCAGGGATCACTGAAGCTTTCTTT